This T cell receptor (beta chain) appears in the sequencing data of a study of CD8+ T cells in alopecia areata. As regards this clone: Its antigen is undetermined.

cDNA serving as the sequencing template came from extracted, reverse transcribed RNA. The data were produced by immunoSEQ multiplex PCR, yet TCRdb's version contains in-frame clones alone and is incomplete. The table lists over 150,000 clones, about 56% of them singletons. Overall study findings and caveats: Patients shared TCRs less clearly than mice did, possibly owing to HLA.

Germline V lookup: CDR1 SGDLS, CDR2 YYNGEE. Deletions cut 3 bases from V and 1 base from J, with 4 bases between. The CDR3 totals 12 residues. This clonotype was obtained from a human donor in good health. Input material: CD8+ T cells sorted from blood. The chain carries TRBV9 and TRBJ2-5, with D unresolved. The CDR3 nucleotides read TGTGCCAGCAGCGGAATCCAAGAGACCCAGTACTTC. This gives the protein CASSGIQETQYF.